This T cell receptor (beta chain) was sequenced for a study of CD8 T cells in Susac syndrome. In this sample, this clonotype turned up once. Germline CDR1 MGHDK, CDR2 SYGVNS. The CDR3 is 16 residues long. V shed 1 base and J 6 bases; nucleotides not matched to a gene: 11. With random hexamers, reverse transcription was performed on roughly 0.45 to 1 ug of RNA. TCRdb passed the immunoSEQ multiplex PCR reads through MiXCR, listing each CDR3 protein once. In the table there are about 130,000 distinct CDR3 sequences, more than 90% of which are singletons. Sequencing was done on a sample of CD4+ T cells from PBMCs. The rearrangement joins TRBV25-1 to TRBJ1-2, with 7 bases identical to TRBD1. The TCR originated in a human donor in good health. CDR3 protein: CASSEFLTGDRNGYTF. CDR3 sequence (DNA): TGTGCCAGCAGTGAATTCCTTACAGGGGACAGAAATGGCTACACCTTC.